The 17 T cell receptor beta chains listed next were all sequenced from one sample in a study of T cells in Graves' hyperthyroidism and ophthalmopathy. Amplified TCR beta CDR3 regions came from RNA transcripts. Using the HTBI primer set, a first-round RT-PCR was run on the TCR CDR3. TCRdb processed the multiplex PCR reads anew with MiXCR; each CDR3 protein has one entry. The table shows about 640,000 distinct CDR3 sequences, with less than 25% occurring only once. Material: blood. The receptors originated from a man aged 30 to 39 with Graves' ophthalmopathy.

This clonotype was counted many times. The chain uses TRBV11-2 and TRBJ2-1; TRBD2 is a possible D gene (6 bases). V lost 5 bases to trimming and J lost 0 bases, with 14 bases between them. Germline values: CDR1 SGHAT, CDR2 FQNNGV. CDR3 size: 16 residues. CDR3 loop: CASSGGTGSSYNEQFF. The CDR3 region has the DNA TGTGCCAGCAGCGGCGGGACTGGAAGCTCCTACAATGAGCAGTTCTTC.

Comments on this clonotype: The junction shows a germline mismatch at one end, possibly a read error. The chain recombines TRBV19 with TRBJ2-7; 8 bases fit TRBD1. CDR3 size: 14 residues. Germline lookup yields CDR1 LNHDA and CDR2 SQIVND (reference sequence). CDR3 protein: CASSPTGTGSEQCF. For the CDR3, the DNA is TGTGCCAGTAGTCCAACCGGGACAGGCTCCGAGCAGTGCTTC.

This clonotype was recorded at least ten times. The chain joins TRBV28 to TRBJ1-5; possible D gene TRBD1, 6 bases. The length of the CDR3 is 17 residues. CDR1 is MDHEN and CDR2 is SYDVKM in the germline V gene. Trimming pared 7 bases from V and 0 bases from J, leaving 19 bases between. This CDR3 reads CASTLTGGRYSNQPQHF. The DNA for the CDR3 is TGTGCCAGCACCCTGACAGGCGGAAGGTATAGCAATCAGCCCCAGCATTTT. The variable domain in full, with the rest retrieved from reference TRBV28 and TRBJ1-5, is DVKVTQSSRYLVKRTGEKVFLECVQDMDHENMFWYRQDPGLGLRLIYFSYDVKMKEKGDIPEGYSVSREKKERFSLILESASTNQTSMYLCASTLTGGRYSNQPQHFGDGTRLSIL.

This clonotype was seen more than once but under ten times. The rearrangement joins TRBV4-1 to TRBJ2-5, with D uncertain. V lost 4 bases to trimming and J lost 0 bases, with 6 bases between them. CDR1 is MGHRA, CDR2 YSYEKL, per germline. This CDR3 has 13 amino acids. Here the CDR3 reads CASSPQYQETQYF. The CDR3 nucleotides read TGCGCCAGCAGCCCTCAGTACCAAGAGACCCAGTACTTC.

The rearrangement uses TRBV7-3 and TRBJ2-7; TRBD2 matches at 9 bases. Germline V gene lookup returns CDR1 SGHTA and CDR2 FQGTGA. The CDR3 consists of 15 residues. V lost 5 bases to trimming and J lost 6 bases; unmatched junction nucleotides: 11. For the CDR3, the DNA is TGTGCCAGCAGCCCTTTGCCTAGCGGGACCAGCGAGCAGTACTTC. Amino acids: CASSPLPSGTSEQYF.

In this sample, this clonotype turned up a few times. The V gene is TRBV18, the J gene TRBJ2-1, with D unclear. Germline V gene sequence: CDR1 KGHSH, CDR2 LQKENI. V lost 4 bases and J lost 8, with 3 bases in between. The CDR3 spans 10 residues. The CDR3 DNA is TGTGCCAGCTCACACCATGAGCAGTTCTTC. This encodes CASSHHEQFF. The whole variable domain, filled in from reference TRBV18 and TRBJ2-1, reads NAGVMQNPRHLVRRRGQEARLRCSPMKGHSHVYWYRQLPEEGLKFMVYLQKENIIDESGMPKERFSAEFPKEGPSILRIQQVVRGDSAAYFCASSHHEQFFGPGTRLTVL.

The sample holds many counts of this clonotype. V and J are TRBV5-1 and TRBJ2-7; the match to TRBD1 covers 7 bases. V shed 5 bases, J shed 1 base, and the junction held 9 bases outside the gene matches. Germline assignment: CDR1 SGHRS and CDR2 YFSETQ. The CDR3 length is 15 residues. Here the CDR3 reads CASRLVGTESYEQYF. Here the CDR3 DNA reads TGCGCCAGCAGGCTGGTCGGGACAGAGTCCTACGAGCAGTACTTC.

This clonotype was recorded a few times. This chain links TRBV3-1 with TRBJ2-5; 12 bases are a match to TRBD2. The CDR3 sequence is 16 residues long. Unmatched junction bases numbered 7, after V lost 5 bases and J lost 3 bases. Germline V lookup: CDR1 LGHDT, CDR2 YNNKEL (reference sequence). The CDR3: CASSYQTSGSEETQYF. For the CDR3, the DNA is TGTGCCAGCAGCTACCAGACTAGCGGGAGTGAAGAGACCCAGTACTTC.

This clonotype was seen ten or more times. The chain couples TRBV28 to TRBJ2-3; D is undetermined. Germline assignment: CDR1 MDHEN and CDR2 SYDVKM. CDR3 length: 12 amino acids. V lost 5 bases and J lost 3, with 6 bases in between. For the CDR3, the DNA is TGTGCCAGCAGTCCCCATACAGATACGCAGTATTTT. Translated, it gives CASSPHTDTQYF.

This clonotype was observed a handful of times. This sequence joins TRBV7-9 and TRBJ1-4; possibly TRBD1 for D (5 bases). The CDR3 covers 14 residues. V was pared by 5 bases and J by 7 bases, with 14 bases between. CDR1 SEHNR and CDR2 FQNEAQ come from the germline V gene (reference sequence). The CDR3 DNA follows: TGTGCCAGCAGCAAAACGGGGGGGGGTGAAAAACTGTTTTTT. Encoded protein: CASSKTGGGEKLFF.

The chain is built from TRBV6-2 or TRBV6-3 and TRBJ1-5; D uncertain. Trimming cost V 8 bases and J 3 bases, with 17 bases left between them. Germline values: CDR1 MNHEY, CDR2 SVGEGT. The CDR3 sequence is 15 residues long. The chain's CDR3 is CASSPGAGFNQPQHF. The CDR3 DNA sequence: TGTGCCAGCTCCCCAGGAGCAGGTTTCAATCAGCCCCAGCATTTT.

J is TRBJ1-1 and V is TRBV19; possibly TRBD1 for D (6 bases). Looked up from germline, CDR1 is LNHDA and CDR2 is SQIVND (reference sequence). Trimming stripped 3 bases from V and 4 bases from J, with 15 bases between. The CDR3 runs to 15 residues. The CDR3 coding sequence is TGTGCCAGTAGTATCGGCCATACAGGGAGCACTGAAGCTTTCTTT. This gives the protein CASSIGHTGSTEAFF. Combining the CDR3 with reference TRBV19 and TRBJ1-1 gives the whole variable domain DGGITQSPKYLFRKEGQNVTLSCEQNLNHDAMYWYRQDPGQGLRLIYYSQIVNDFQKGDIAEGYSVSREKKESFPLTVTSAQKNPTAFYLCASSIGHTGSTEAFFGQGTRLTVV.

In the case of this clonotype: This could be a read error, since a much larger clone is one nucleotide away. V usage is TRBV12-3 or TRBV12-4 and J usage is TRBJ2-3; TRBD2 aligns across 8 bases. V shed 10 bases, J shed 4 bases, and the junction held 13 bases outside the gene matches. The CDR3 sequence is 15 residues long. In DNA form, the CDR3 reads TGTGCCATCAGAGTAAGCGGGAGTGACGCAGATACGCAGTATTTT. It encodes CAIRVSGSDADTQYF.

The rearrangement uses TRBV4-2 and TRBJ2-7; D is unresolved. The ends were cut back, 0 bases at V and 3 bases at J, with 6 bases in the middle. The germline CDR1 and CDR2 sequences are LGHNA and YNFKEQ. The CDR3 is made up of 13 amino acids. The CDR3 spells CASSQEPVYEQYF. The CDR3 DNA reads as TGTGCCAGCAGCCAAGAACCGGTCTACGAGCAGTACTTC.

There are a few counts of this clonotype. The V and J genes are TRBV7-9 and TRBJ2-3; D tentatively fits TRBD1 or TRBD2 (6 bases each). Germline V gives CDR1 SEHNR, CDR2 FQNEAQ (reference sequence). The V end was cut by 0 bases, the J end by 8 bases, with 15 bases between. The CDR3 totals 15 residues. The DNA of the CDR3 is TGTGCCAGCAGCTTAGCTGGAGCGGAGGGGGTTACGCAGTATTTT. This gives the protein CASSLAGAEGVTQYF.

This clonotype was picked up a small number of times. The chain has TRBV11-1 and TRBJ2-7, with D unresolved. Germline-derived CDR1 and CDR2 are SGHAT and FQDESV (reference sequence). Trimming stripped 3 bases from V and 0 bases from J, with 6 bases between. The CDR3 length is 13 residues. CDR3 sequence (DNA): TGTGCCAGCAGCTTCACAGACTCCTACGAGCAGTACTTC. Translated, it gives CASSFTDSYEQYF.

In its sample, this clonotype was seen many times. The chain uses TRBV4-1 and TRBJ2-7, with D possibly TRBD2 on 5 matching bases. The CDR3 extends over 15 amino acids. V lost 1 base and J lost 4, with 14 bases in between. Germline-derived CDR1 and CDR2 are MGHRA and YSYEKL. The CDR3 sequence is CASSQVEERTYEQYF. The CDR3 DNA is TGCGCCAGCAGCCAAGTTGAGGAGCGGACTTACGAGCAGTACTTC.